Each of the 27 T cell receptor beta chains below was sequenced from the same sample in a study of T cell responses to AZD1222 COVID-19 vaccine. Profiled with immunoSEQ multiplex PCR; TCRdb holds only in-frame clones, not every one. In the table there are 120,000 or so clones, around nine tenths of which are singletons. Sample: peripheral blood, taken on day 0 of AZD1222 vaccination. The receptors come from an adult in good health.

In this sample, this clone turned up once. The V call is TRBV11-3, the J call TRBJ2-3, with TRBD2 identical over 13 bases. CDR3 length: 16 amino acids. CDR1 is SGHNT and CDR2 is YENEEA in the germline V gene. V lost 5 bases, J lost 2 bases, and 4 bases stayed unmatched. The CDR3 DNA reads TGTGCCAGCAGCCTTGGGACTAGCGGGACCACAGATACGCAGTATTTT. Its translation is CASSLGTSGTTDTQYF.

V and J are TRBV9 and TRBJ2-1; D is possibly TRBD2 (6 bases). V was shortened by 4 bases and J by 6 bases, with 20 bases between the two germline ends. The CDR3 contains 16 residues. The germline V gene encodes CDR1 SGDLS and CDR2 YYNGEE. In nucleotides, the CDR3 is TGTGCCAGCAGCCCTTGGGGCGGGGAAGGTTTCAATGAGCAGTTCTTC. Amino acids: CASSPWGGEGFNEQFF.

The rearrangement links TRBV7-6 to TRBJ2-2; 10 nucleotides align to TRBD1. Germline lookup yields CDR1 SGHVS and CDR2 FNYEAQ. CDR3 size: 16 residues. V trimming: 7 bases; J trimming: 4 bases; junction bases outside the gene matches: 9. In nucleotides, the CDR3 is TGTGCCAGCACCACTGACAGGGGGCCGCGCACCGGGGAGCTGTTTTTT. The encoded protein is CASTTDRGPRTGELFF. The full variable domain, its missing parts supplied by reference TRBV7-6 and TRBJ2-2, is GAGVSQSPRYKVTKRGQDVALRCDPISGHVSLYWYRQALGQGPEFLTYFNYEAQQDKSGLPNDRFSAERPEGSISTLTIQRTEQRDSAMYRCASTTDRGPRTGELFFGEGSRLTVL.

V is TRBV24-1 and J is TRBJ2-1; the D is unclear. The CDR3 has 12 residues. In germline, CDR1 is KGHDR, CDR2 SFDVKD. Trimming stripped 10 bases from V and 2 bases from J, with 8 bases between. The CDR3 loop is CATPDPYNEQFF. The DNA for the CDR3 is TGTGCCACTCCAGATCCCTACAATGAGCAGTTCTTC.

This clone showed up just once. This chain joins TRBV7-9 and TRBJ1-3; D gene uncertain. This CDR3 region has 15 residues. V lost 6 bases to trimming and J lost 3 bases, with 15 bases between them. CDR1 and CDR2 (germline): SEHNR, FQNEAQ (reference sequence). CDR3 residues: CASSPTARIGNTIYF. CDR3 DNA sequence: TGTGCCAGCAGTCCCACAGCTCGCATTGGAAACACCATATATTTT.

Only one count was recorded for this clone. CDR3 sequence (DNA): TGTGCCAGCAGCTTAGGGGGTAGGTCGGGCCCCGGCACGAACTATGGCTACACCTTC. Residues: CASSLGGRSGPGTNYGYTF. This sequence joins TRBV7-9 and TRBJ1-2; D remains ambiguous. Trimming stripped 1 base from V and 2 bases from J, with 23 bases between. The CDR3 is 19 amino acids. The germline V gene has CDR1 SEHNR and CDR2 FQNEAQ (reference sequence).

Concerning this clone itself: Additional DNA sequences in this sample encode the identical CDR3. The chain combines TRBV27 with TRBJ2-3; D remains ambiguous. The germline V gene has CDR1 MNHEY and CDR2 SMNVEV (reference sequence). V was shortened by 5 bases and J by 2 bases, with 5 bases between the two germline ends. This CDR3 has 12 amino acids. The CDR3 bases are TGTGCCAGCAGTCTGAACACAGATACGCAGTATTTT. It codes for CASSLNTDTQYF.

The chain is built from TRBV12-3 or TRBV12-4 and TRBJ1-1; D ambiguous. The CDR3 has 10 amino acids. The V and J ends lost 8 bases and 7 bases respectively, with 8 bases between them. The CDR3 nucleotides read TGTGCCAGCGGACTATTTGAAGCTTTCTTT. Amino acid sequence: CASGLFEAFF.

V and J are TRBV6-5 and TRBJ1-1, with D unresolved. Germline V gene data show CDR1 as MNHEY and CDR2 as SVGAGI. V was cut by 1 base and J by 1 base, with 7 bases left in between. This CDR3 is built from 14 residues. CDR3 protein: CASSYWAGNTEAFF. In nucleotides, the CDR3 is TGTGCCAGCAGTTACTGGGCGGGGAACACTGAAGCTTTCTTT.

The V and J genes are TRBV23-1 and TRBJ1-6, with D perhaps TRBD1 (5 bases). TRBV23-1 is an ORF, and what it does is uncertain. V was clipped by 8 bases and J by 8 bases, with 10 bases between them. This CDR3 contains 12 residues. CDR3 protein: CASPPGDSPLHF. For the CDR3, the DNA is TGCGCCAGCCCCCCGGGGGATTCACCCCTCCACTTT.

Notes on this clone: At one end, the junction sequence differs from germline, possibly due to a read error. The chain is built from TRBV7-9 and TRBJ1-1, with 8 bases identical to TRBD1. Germline V CDR1 and CDR2: SEHNR, FQNEAQ (reference sequence). The CDR3 consists of 14 residues. CDR3 DNA sequence: TGTGCCAGCACCCCGACAGGGGTGAACGCTGAAGCTTTCTTT. This codes for CASTPTGVNAEAFF.

This sequence joins TRBV6-5 and TRBJ1-3; 7 positions match TRBD1. The CDR3 spans 15 residues. V lost 6 bases and J lost 0; bases outside the gene matches: 5. Germline V lookup: CDR1 MNHEY, CDR2 SVGAGI. The chain's CDR3 is CASSHDRDSGNTIYF. The CDR3 DNA reads TGTGCCAGCAGCCACGACAGGGACTCTGGAAACACCATATATTTT.

The genes are TRBV5-6 and TRBJ2-7; tentatively, D is TRBD1 (5 bases). Looked up from germline, CDR1 is SGHDT and CDR2 is YYEEEE. This CDR3 is 12 amino acids long. V gave up 2 bases and J gave up 4 bases, with 7 bases separating them. CDR3 sequence: CASSFRQYEQYF. DNA for the CDR3: TGTGCCAGCAGCTTCCGACAGTACGAGCAGTACTTC.

The chain joins TRBV23-1 to TRBJ2-7, with TRBD1 matching over 7 bases. Being an ORF, TRBV23-1 has a function that is uncertain. This CDR3 is 15 amino acids long. V was pared by 0 bases and J by 2 bases, with 4 bases of the junction left unmatched. CDR3 residues: CASSQSVRGTYEQYF. The CDR3 DNA follows: TGCGCCAGCAGTCAATCAGTCAGGGGGACCTACGAGCAGTACTTC.

The chain joins TRBV6-5 to TRBJ2-7, with D uncertain. Germline-derived CDR1 and CDR2 are MNHEY and SVGAGI. Trimming left V 6 bases short and J 3 bases short, with 12 bases between. The CDR3 runs to 13 residues. This chain's CDR3 is CASSPNRLYEQYF. Written as DNA, the CDR3 is TGTGCCAGCAGCCCCAATCGTCTCTACGAGCAGTACTTC.

Written as DNA, the CDR3 is TGCGCCAGCACCAGGACTAGCGGGAGCTCCGAGCAGTACTTC. Its protein product is CASTRTSGSSEQYF. V is TRBV5-1 and J is TRBJ2-7; TRBD2 matches 13 bases. Germline V gene data show CDR1 as SGHRS and CDR2 as YFSETQ. Germline trimming cut 6 bases from V and 6 bases from J; bases unmatched to any gene: 6. CDR3 size: 14 residues. The full variable domain, in which reference TRBV5-1 and TRBJ2-7 provide the parts outside the CDR3, is KAGVTQTPRYLIKTRGQQVTLSCSPISGHRSVSWYQQTPGQGLQFLFEYFSETQRNKGNFPGRFSGRQFSNSRSEMNVSTLELGDSALYLCASTRTSGSSEQYFGPGTRLTVT.

The chain uses TRBV7-6 and TRBJ2-7; perhaps TRBD2 as D (5 bases). The CDR3 sequence is 14 residues long. The ends were cut back, 0 bases at V and 6 bases at J, with 12 bases in the middle. CDR1 is SGHVS, CDR2 FNYEAQ, per germline. The CDR3 sequence: CASSLAFEGVEQYF. In DNA, the CDR3 is TGTGCCAGCAGCTTAGCTTTCGAGGGCGTCGAGCAGTACTTC.

The chain uses TRBV14 and TRBJ2-1; 7 bases agree with TRBD1. Germline-derived CDR1 and CDR2 are SGHDN and FVKESK. The J segment lost 4 bases and the V segment lost 5 bases, leaving 11 bases of the junction unmatched. This CDR3 contains 16 residues. CDR3 protein: CASSSYSGTDYNEQFF. CDR3 DNA: TGTGCCAGCAGCTCCTACTCCGGGACAGATTACAATGAGCAGTTCTTC. The full variable domain, with the rest looked up from reference TRBV14 and TRBJ2-1, is EAGVTQFPSHSVIEKGQTVTLRCDPISGHDNLYWYRRVMGKEIKFLLHFVKESKQDESGMPNNRFLAERTGGTYSTLKVQPAELEDSGVYFCASSSYSGTDYNEQFFGPGTRLTVL.

The rearrangement uses TRBV6-5 and TRBJ2-7; D unclear. V shed 5 bases and J shed 3 bases, with 11 bases lying between them. Looked up from germline, CDR1 is MNHEY and CDR2 is SVGAGI. The length of the CDR3 is 13 residues. CDR3 bases: TGTGCCAGCAGTCCGACCGTGGGCTACGAGCAGTACTTC. Translation: CASSPTVGYEQYF.

J is TRBJ1-5 and V is TRBV18; D might be TRBD1 (5 bases). Germline V CDR1 and CDR2: KGHSH, LQKENI. V lost 3 bases to trimming and J lost 7 bases, with 10 bases between them. This CDR3 spans 13 amino acids. The CDR3: CASSPQGLQPQHF. As DNA, the CDR3 is TGTGCCAGCTCACCCCAGGGTCTCCAGCCCCAGCATTTT.

The gene calls are TRBV21-1 and TRBJ2-1; the D segment call TRBD2 is taken from the table without a DNA check. TRBV21-1 is shown as a pseudogene. The CDR3 spans 15 residues. This CDR3 is CASSLSGSSYNEQFF. Here the CDR3 DNA reads TGTGCCAGCAGCCTTAGCGGAAGCTCCTACAATGAGCAGTTCTTC.

The gene calls are TRBV9 and TRBJ1-4; no clear D gene. Germline V lookup: CDR1 SGDLS, CDR2 YYNGEE. The CDR3 consists of 15 residues. With 1 base removed from V and 5 bases from J, the gap between germline ends came to 12 bases. Written as DNA, the CDR3 is TGTGCCAGCAGCGTAAAATGGCAAGGAAATGAAAAACTGTTTTTT. Its translation: CASSVKWQGNEKLFF.

The chain uses TRBV6-5 and TRBJ1-1; 7 positions match TRBD1. CDR1 MNHEY and CDR2 SVGAGI come from the germline V gene. Trimming took 6 bases from V and 0 from J; bases not matched to a gene: 4. CDR3 length equals 14 residues. Here the CDR3 DNA reads TGTGCCAGCAGGGGGGGACAGTTGAACACTGAAGCTTTCTTT. Residues: CASRGGQLNTEAFF.

The V gene is TRBV18, the J gene TRBJ2-1; D is uncertain. There are 15 residues in the CDR3. CDR1 KGHSH and CDR2 LQKENI come from the germline V gene. The V gene lost 6 bases and the J gene lost 0 bases, with 12 bases spanning the gap. This chain's CDR3 is CASSPTRSSYNEQFF. The CDR3 coding sequence is TGTGCCAGCTCCCCAACCCGTAGCTCCTACAATGAGCAGTTCTTC.

This clone was observed a few times. The rearrangement links TRBV5-6 to TRBJ2-1; 7 bases map to TRBD1. The CDR3 is made up of 17 amino acids. V shed 1 base, J shed 6 bases, and the junction held 13 bases outside the gene matches. Germline assignment: CDR1 SGHDT and CDR2 YYEEEE. The CDR3 region has the DNA TGTGCCAGCAGCTTGACGGTGATACAGGGGACGGGCAATGAGCAGTTCTTC. Residues: CASSLTVIQGTGNEQFF.

This rearrangement joins TRBV7-2 to TRBJ2-3; TRBD2 matches 12 bases. Germline lookup yields CDR1 SGHTA and CDR2 FQGNSA. The V segment lost 5 bases and the J segment 5 bases; nucleotides outside the gene matches: 8. This CDR3 is built from 16 residues. The DNA for the CDR3 is TGTGCCAGCAGCGAACTAGCGGGGGGCCGGGTAGATACGCAGTATTTT. Residues: CASSELAGGRVDTQYF.

As concerns this clone: The junction does not match germline at one end; this may be a read error. V is TRBV2 and J is TRBJ2-7, with D maybe TRBD1 (6 bases). The CDR3 spans 11 residues. CDR1 and CDR2 from the germline V gene are SNHLY and FYNNEI. In DNA form, the CDR3 reads TGTGCCAGCACTGGTCCGGGACATCGAAACTTC. Protein product: CASTGPGHRNF.